The 13 T cell receptor beta chains presented below share a single source sample, sequenced in a study of blood T cell repertoires in COVID-19. The table came from immunoSEQ multiplex PCR; TCRdb's copy has only in-frame clones and leaves some out. The data show 190,000 or so clones, 80% to 90% seen once. Sequenced material: PBMCs or T cells enriched from blood (not recorded which). These receptors were collected from a man aged 40-55 years who had recovered from COVID-19.

The genes are TRBV2 and TRBJ1-5, with D hard to call. CDR1 is SNHLY and CDR2 is FYNNEI in the germline V gene. CDR3 length: 14 residues. V lost 4 bases to trimming and J lost 3 bases, with 10 bases between them. The CDR3 nucleotides read TGTGCCAGCAGTGTCAGTCAGTTCAATCAGCCCCAGCATTTT. It encodes CASSVSQFNQPQHF. Full variable domain (remainder filled in from reference TRBV2 and TRBJ1-5): EPEVTQTPSHQVTQMGQEVILRCVPISNHLYFYWYRQILGQKVEFLVSFYNNEISEKSEIFDDQFSVERPDGSNFTLKIRSTKLEDSAMYFCASSVSQFNQPQHFGDGTRLSIL.

The chain has TRBV18 and TRBJ1-2; D remains ambiguous. In germline, CDR1 is KGHSH, CDR2 LQKENI. Trimming shortened V by 1 base and J by 2 bases, and 11 bases separated the two germline ends. This CDR3 is 15 amino acids long. CDR3 protein: CASSPRREVNYGYTF. The CDR3, as DNA: TGTGCCAGCTCACCACGTCGGGAGGTAAACTATGGCTACACCTTC.

This chain connects TRBV30 to TRBJ1-3, with D unresolved. CDR1 and CDR2 from the germline V gene are GTSNPN and SVGIG (reference sequence). This CDR3 region has 18 residues. Trimming removed 2 bases at V and 0 bases at J, with 20 bases between. CDR3 loop: CAWSLYLVLKDSGNTIYF. CDR3 coding DNA: TGTGCCTGGAGTCTCTACCTTGTACTAAAGGACTCTGGAAACACCATATATTTT.

This chain uses TRBV9 with TRBJ1-5; possible D gene TRBD1, 5 bases. The CDR3 runs to 14 residues. Germline lookup yields CDR1 SGDLS and CDR2 YYNGEE. V lost 0 bases, J lost 8 bases, and 12 bases lay in between. The CDR3 spells CASSVDGGTEPQHF. The CDR3 DNA follows: TGTGCCAGCAGCGTAGATGGGGGGACGGAGCCCCAGCATTTT. Drawing the rest from reference TRBV9 and TRBJ1-5, the complete variable domain is DSGVTQTPKHLITATGQRVTLRCSPRSGDLSVYWYQQSLDQGLQFLIQYYNGEERAKGNILERFSAQQFPDLHSELNLSSLELGDSALYFCASSVDGGTEPQHFGDGTRLSIL.

The chain employs TRBV7-9 and TRBJ1-1; D is undetermined. Per the germline V gene, CDR1 is SEHNR and CDR2 is FQNEAQ (reference sequence). V was clipped by 1 base and J by 6 bases, with 12 bases between them. The CDR3 runs to 14 residues. The CDR3 nucleotides read TGTGCCAGCAGCTTAGGTCTACCCGAGGCTGAAGCTTTCTTT. This gives the protein CASSLGLPEAEAFF.

This clone was observed a single time. The same CDR3 is also encoded by other DNA sequences in this sample. The chain combines TRBV5-1 with TRBJ1-5; D not resolved. In germline, CDR1 is SGHRS, CDR2 YFSETQ. The CDR3 runs 14 residues. The V end lost 1 base, the J end lost 2 bases, and 7 bases lay between the germline ends. The CDR3 sequence is CASSLTPGNQPQHF. Here the CDR3 DNA reads TGCGCCAGCAGCTTGACTCCGGGCAATCAGCCCCAGCATTTT.

The chain employs TRBV4-2 and TRBJ1-5, with D tentatively TRBD1 (5 bases). The CDR3 covers 16 residues. Germline lookup yields CDR1 LGHNA and CDR2 YNFKEQ. Trimming stripped 0 bases from V and 6 bases from J, with 15 bases between. The CDR3 bases are TGTGCCAGCAGCCAAGATCACGGGGGGTCAGGTCAGCCCCAGCATTTT. This codes for CASSQDHGGSGQPQHF.

The J gene is TRBJ2-7, the V gene TRBV7-9; a possible D gene is TRBD2 (5 bases). Germline CDR1 SEHNR, CDR2 FQNEAQ (reference sequence). The CDR3 runs to 14 residues. V was cut by 0 bases and J by 6 bases, with 12 bases left in between. The CDR3 DNA is TGTGCCAGCAGCTTAGCTGGTAGCCGGGGCGAGCAGTACTTC. Protein product: CASSLAGSRGEQYF.

The chain employs TRBV6-1 and TRBJ1-5, with D maybe TRBD1 (6 bases). CDR1 MNHNS and CDR2 SASEGT come from the germline V gene. This CDR3 is 15 amino acids long. Trimming shortened V by 4 bases and J by 6 bases, and 16 bases separated the two germline ends. The CDR3 sequence is CASSVTQGGGQPQHF. The CDR3 nucleotides read TGTGCCAGCAGTGTAACACAGGGTGGGGGTCAGCCCCAGCATTTT.

The chain couples TRBV19 to TRBJ2-2; 7 nucleotides agree with TRBD1. The CDR3 contains 17 residues. V shed 5 bases, J shed 1 base, and the junction held 10 bases outside the gene matches. Germline V gives CDR1 LNHDA, CDR2 SQIVND (reference sequence). CDR3 region: CASSSADRVGNTGELFF. The CDR3 DNA sequence: TGTGCCAGTAGTTCCGCTGACAGGGTGGGGAACACCGGGGAGCTGTTTTTT. Full variable domain (outside the CDR3, taken from reference TRBV19 and TRBJ2-2): DGGITQSPKYLFRKEGQNVTLSCEQNLNHDAMYWYRQDPGQGLRLIYYSQIVNDFQKGDIAEGYSVSREKKESFPLTVTSAQKNPTAFYLCASSSADRVGNTGELFFGEGSRLTVL.

The chain uses TRBV4-2 and TRBJ1-5, with D maybe TRBD1 (5 bases). The V and J ends lost 4 bases and 7 bases respectively, with 14 bases between them. CDR3 size: 14 residues. Per the germline V gene, CDR1 is LGHNA and CDR2 is YNFKEQ. DNA of the CDR3: TGTGCCAGCAGCCTCCAGGGTGTGGAACAGCCCCAGCATTTT. Translation: CASSLQGVEQPQHF.

The chain joins TRBV30 to TRBJ1-1; D might be TRBD1 (6 bases). Germline V gene sequence: CDR1 GTSNPN, CDR2 SVGIG (reference sequence). This CDR3 is built from 15 residues. Trimming stripped 3 bases from V and 0 bases from J, with 14 bases between. The CDR3 sequence: CAWRPYTGLNTEAFF. CDR3 sequence (DNA): TGTGCCTGGAGGCCTTACACAGGGCTGAACACTGAAGCTTTCTTT.

This clone was observed many times. This sequence joins TRBV28 and TRBJ2-7, with TRBD1 identical over 11 bases. V was pared by 4 bases and J by 4 bases, with 6 bases of the junction left unmatched. Germline CDR1 and CDR2: MDHEN and SYDVKM. CDR3 length: 15 amino acids. The CDR3 nucleotides read TGTGCCAGCAGTTCTCTCCGGGACAGGGGGTACGAGCAGTACTTC. Residues: CASSSLRDRGYEQYF. Looking up the rest from reference TRBV28 and TRBJ2-7 gives the full variable domain: DVKVTQSSRYLVKRTGEKVFLECVQDMDHENMFWYRQDPGLGLRLIYFSYDVKMKEKGDIPEGYSVSREKKERFSLILESASTNQTSMYLCASSSLRDRGYEQYFGPGTRLTVT.